This T cell receptor beta chain was sequenced for a study of CD8 T cells in ankylosing spondylitis. In making TCR beta libraries, quantitative 5'-RACE with molecular barcodes was used. TCRdb ran MiXCR on the 5' RACE reads and lists one entry per CDR3 protein. This sample has 150,000 to 200,000 distinct CDR3 sequences, with roughly 10% found just once. This CDR3 comprises 16 residues. Germline V lookup: CDR1 DFQATT, CDR2 SNEGSKA (reference sequence). Trimming left V 3 bases short and J 5 bases short, with 20 bases between. There are many counts of this clonotype. Its antigen remains unidentified. Study results and caveats: Disease-linked clones proved CD8+ and comparatively uncommon in peripheral blood.

The clonotype comes from a male donor with ankylosing spondylitis or in good health (not recorded which). The specimen sequenced was blood, either unsorted or a sorted T cell fraction (not recorded which). The chain couples TRBV20-1 to TRBJ2-1; D assignment may be TRBD1 or TRBD2 (6 bases each). The CDR3 bases are TGCAGTGCTAGTGGGTCGGGGGCAGGGACCGACAATGAGCAGTTCTTC. Protein sequence: CSASGSGAGTDNEQFF.